These 11 T cell receptor beta chains were sequenced from one sample in a study of shared clonotypes between healthy human individuals. Some clones are missing from TCRdb's copy, which holds only in-frame ones; the method was immunoSEQ multiplex PCR. The table records some 2,000,000 clones, about 95% of them present only once. Naivety among CD8 cells was defined by CD45RO negativity and positive CCR7 selection, thereby excluding terminally differentiated effector memory CD45RA+ cells. The sequencing input was naive CD8+ T cells sorted from blood. These receptors were collected from a man younger than 30 in good health.

The rearrangement links TRBV2 to TRBJ2-3; no clear D. Germline V gene data show CDR1 as SNHLY and CDR2 as FYNNEI. This CDR3 spans 13 amino acids. V lost 3 bases to trimming and J lost 6 bases, with 10 bases between them. CDR3: CASSEAYRDTQYF. CDR3 DNA sequence: TGTGCCAGCAGTGAGGCTTATAGGGATACGCAGTATTTT.

The V and J genes are TRBV7-8 and TRBJ2-3; 7 bases match TRBD2. Germline CDR1 is SGHVS and CDR2 is FQNEAQ. This CDR3 has 15 amino acids. The V gene end was trimmed by 0 bases and the J gene end by 6 bases; junction bases not matched to a gene: 6. The CDR3 coding sequence is TGTGCCAGCAGCTTAGCAGCGGGACTGGGGGATACGCAGTATTTT. This encodes CASSLAAGLGDTQYF.

The chain links TRBV4-1 to TRBJ2-3, with 9 bases that match TRBD2. Trimming at V came to 6 bases and at J to 5 bases, leaving 27 bases not matched to a gene. The germline CDR1 and CDR2 sequences are MGHRA and YSYEKL. The CDR3 extends over 21 amino acids. CDR3 DNA: TGCGCCAGCAGTAACGTTCGGGACAGCGAGATAGCGGGAGTGGTTGGAGATACGCAGTATTTT. As protein: CASSNVRDSEIAGVVGDTQYF.

This rearrangement joins TRBV6-5 to TRBJ2-1; TRBD2 matches 9 bases. Unmatched junction bases numbered 6, after V lost 0 bases and J lost 9 bases. There are 15 residues in the CDR3. Looked up from germline, CDR1 is MNHEY and CDR2 is SVGAGI. The CDR3 DNA follows: TGTGCCAGCAGTTACTCACGCGGGGGGGCCATTGAGCAGTTCTTC. Translated: CASSYSRGGAIEQFF.

CDR3 loop: CASSLAGSSAYGYTF. The CDR3, as DNA: TGTGCCAGCAGCTTGGCGGGGTCTAGTGCATATGGCTACACCTTC. The gene calls are TRBV5-4 and TRBJ1-2; D unresolved. This CDR3 spans 15 amino acids. Trimming shortened V by 0 bases and J by 5 bases, and 14 bases separated the two germline ends. Per germline, CDR1 SGHNT and CDR2 YYREEE (reference sequence).

Concerning this clone: Other nucleotide sequences in the sample specify the same CDR3. The gene calls are TRBV4-3 and TRBJ2-3; no clear D. Per the germline V gene, CDR1 is LGHNA and CDR2 is YSLEER. This CDR3 contains 16 residues. V was cut by 0 bases and J by 0 bases, with 10 bases left in between. In DNA form, the CDR3 reads TGCGCCAGCAGCCAAGATGGGGTGGGTAGCACAGATACGCAGTATTTT. Translation gives CASSQDGVGSTDTQYF.

The gene calls are TRBV13 and TRBJ1-1; 8 bases match TRBD1. CDR3 size: 15 residues. The trim removed 2 bases at V and 4 bases at J, leaving 6 bases unmatched. Germline V lookup: CDR1 PRHDT, CDR2 FYEKMQ (reference sequence). In DNA, the CDR3 is TGTGCCAGCAGCTTAAAGACAGGGGTTATCACTGAAGCTTTCTTT. The encoded protein is CASSLKTGVITEAFF.

The rearrangement uses TRBV7-9 and TRBJ1-2, with 8 bases that match TRBD1. Germline CDR1 and CDR2: SEHNR and FQNEAQ (reference sequence). V was pared by 5 bases and J by 3 bases, with 8 bases of the junction left unmatched. This CDR3 comprises 15 residues. The CDR3 coding sequence is TGTGCCAGCAGCGAGCCCTTACAGGGGGACTATGGCTACACCTTC. This gives the protein CASSEPLQGDYGYTF. Using reference TRBV7-9 and TRBJ1-2 for the parts outside the CDR3, the full variable domain is DTGVSQNPRHKITKRGQNVTFRCDPISEHNRLYWYRQTLGQGPEFLTYFQNEAQLEKSRLLSDRFSAERPKGSFSTLEIQRTEQGDSAMYLCASSEPLQGDYGYTFGSGTRLTVV.

Note on this clone: Other DNA sequences in this specimen translate into the identical CDR3. The chain links TRBV27 to TRBJ2-6; D may be TRBD1 or TRBD2 (5 bases each). CDR1 and CDR2 (germline): MNHEY, SMNVEV (reference sequence). This CDR3 region has 16 residues. The ends were cut back, 6 bases at V and 0 bases at J, with 12 bases in the middle. CDR3 loop: CASSPGPGSGANVLTF. The DNA for the CDR3 is TGTGCCAGCAGCCCGGGACCGGGCTCTGGGGCCAACGTCCTGACTTTC.

The V gene is TRBV27, the J gene TRBJ2-7, with D possibly TRBD2 on 5 matching bases. Germline CDR1 and CDR2: MNHEY and SMNVEV (reference sequence). The CDR3 consists of 14 residues. V was shortened by 8 bases and J by 5 bases, with 19 bases between the two germline ends. CDR3 sequence: CASAEGPQLHEQYF. In nucleotides, the CDR3 is TGTGCCAGCGCCGAGGGTCCCCAACTCCACGAGCAGTACTTC.

Only one count was recorded for this clone. The rearrangement uses TRBV4-3 and TRBJ2-7, with D perhaps given as TRBD1 or TRBD2 (5 bases each). Germline V CDR1 and CDR2: LGHNA, YSLEER. With 0 bases removed from V and 1 base from J, the gap between germline ends came to 19 bases. The length of the CDR3 is 18 residues. DNA of the CDR3: TGCGCCAGCAGCCAAGAAATCCCCGTGGTGGGACGGTCCTACGAGCAGTACTTC. Its protein product is CASSQEIPVVGRSYEQYF.